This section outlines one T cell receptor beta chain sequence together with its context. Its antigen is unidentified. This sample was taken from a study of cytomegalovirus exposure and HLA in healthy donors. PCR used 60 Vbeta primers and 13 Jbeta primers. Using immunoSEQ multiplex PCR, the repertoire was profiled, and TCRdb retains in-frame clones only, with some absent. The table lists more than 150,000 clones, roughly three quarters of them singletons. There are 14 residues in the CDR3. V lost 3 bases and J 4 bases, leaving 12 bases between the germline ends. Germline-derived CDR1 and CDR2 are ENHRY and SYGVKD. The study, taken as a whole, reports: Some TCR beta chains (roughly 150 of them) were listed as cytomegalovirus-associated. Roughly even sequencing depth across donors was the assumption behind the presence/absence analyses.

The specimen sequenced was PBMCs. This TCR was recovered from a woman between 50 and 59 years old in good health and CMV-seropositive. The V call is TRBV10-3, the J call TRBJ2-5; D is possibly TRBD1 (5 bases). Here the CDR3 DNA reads TGTGCCATCAGTGAACCAGGGATGGCAGAGACCCAGTACTTC. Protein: CAISEPGMAETQYF.